Each of the 12 T cell receptor beta chains below was sequenced from the same sample in a study of CD8 T cells in Susac syndrome. It was with random hexamers that 0.5 to 1 ug RNA was reverse transcribed. One entry per CDR3 protein results from TCRdb running MiXCR on the immunoSEQ multiplex PCR reads. The data hold 150,000 to 200,000 distinct CDR3 sequences, with around 94% observed a single time. The sequenced sample was CD4+ T cells from PBMCs. The receptors originated from a human donor with multiple sclerosis.

The chain carries TRBV5-4 and TRBJ2-4; D unresolved. The CDR3 has 16 residues. V shed 0 bases and J shed 0 bases, with 10 bases lying between them. CDR1 and CDR2 (germline): SGHNT, YYREEE (reference sequence). CDR3 sequence (DNA): TGTGCCAGCAGCTTGGACCTACAAGTAGCCAAAAACATTCAGTACTTC. This translates into CASSLDLQVAKNIQYF. Variable domain in full (rest from reference TRBV5-4 and TRBJ2-4): ETGVTQSPTHLIKTRGQQVTLRCSSQSGHNTVSWYQQALGQGPQFIFQYYREEENGRGNFPPRFSGLQFPNYSSELNVNALELDDSALYLCASSLDLQVAKNIQYFGAGTRLSVL.

This chain joins TRBV20-1 and TRBJ1-5; D is ambiguous. The V gene's germline CDR1 is DFQATT and CDR2 SNEGSKA (reference sequence). Between the trimmed V and J ends, which lost 6 bases and 4 bases, there was a span of 13 bases. The CDR3 has 13 amino acids. The CDR3 region is CSAQTRANQPQHF. The DNA for the CDR3 is TGCAGTGCCCAGACGAGGGCGAATCAGCCCCAGCATTTT.

This chain joins TRBV12-3 or TRBV12-4 and TRBJ1-2; D possibly corresponds to TRBD1 (6 bases). V lost 3 bases to trimming and J lost 6 bases, with 17 bases between them. The CDR3 runs 15 residues. CDR3 sequence: CASSFRSQGSHGYTF. The CDR3 DNA follows: TGTGCCAGCAGTTTCAGATCACAGGGATCCCATGGCTACACCTTC.

The V gene is TRBV12-3 or TRBV12-4, the J gene TRBJ2-1, with D maybe TRBD2 (7 bases). This CDR3 region has 12 residues. Trimming cost V 3 bases and J 8 bases, with 8 bases left between them. CDR3 sequence reads: CASSFGGHEQFF. In nucleotides, the CDR3 is TGTGCCAGCAGTTTCGGGGGGCATGAGCAGTTCTTC.

The chain carries TRBV7-2 and TRBJ1-2; no definite D call. The germline V gene encodes CDR1 SGHTA and CDR2 FQGNSA. Trimming removed 5 bases at V and 3 bases at J, with 19 bases between. The CDR3 runs 16 residues. CDR3 sequence: CASSPERAARYYGYTF. The CDR3, as DNA: TGTGCCAGCAGCCCAGAGAGGGCAGCTCGGTACTATGGCTACACCTTC. The variable domain in full, with the rest retrieved from reference TRBV7-2 and TRBJ1-2, is GAGVSQSPSNKVTEKGKDVELRCDPISGHTALYWYRQSLGQGLEFLIYFQGNSAPDKSGLPSDRFSAERTGGSVSTLTIQRTQQEDSAVYLCASSPERAARYYGYTFGSGTRLTVV.

The chain combines TRBV18 with TRBJ2-5, with TRBD1 identical over 7 bases. The V gene end was trimmed by 2 bases and the J gene end by 2 bases; junction bases not matched to a gene: 2. The CDR3 is 14 amino acids. Germline values: CDR1 KGHSH, CDR2 LQKENI. The CDR3 region has the DNA TGTGCCAGCTCACCAAGGGACAGACAAGAGACCCAGTACTTC. This gives the protein CASSPRDRQETQYF.

V usage is TRBV28 and J usage is TRBJ1-2; 9 bases match TRBD1. Germline lookup yields CDR1 MDHEN and CDR2 SYDVKM. V shed 1 base and J 6 bases; nucleotides not matched to a gene: 3. The CDR3 loop spans 14 amino acids. Here the CDR3 DNA reads TGTGCCAGCAGTTTATACAGGGGGCGAGATGGCTACACCTTC. It encodes CASSLYRGRDGYTF.

This chain connects TRBV7-9 to TRBJ2-6; no clear D gene. The CDR3 has 15 amino acids. In germline, CDR1 is SEHNR, CDR2 FQNEAQ (reference sequence). V lost 8 bases, J lost 0 bases, and 11 bases lay in between. Here the CDR3 DNA reads TGTGCCAGCGGAACAGAATCCTCTGGGGCCAACGTCCTGACTTTC. This translates into CASGTESSGANVLTF.

CDR3 DNA: TGCGCCAGCAGCCAAATGGTGAGCACTTCGAACACTGAAGCTTTCTTT. It yields the protein CASSQMVSTSNTEAFF. V is TRBV4-1 and J is TRBJ1-1, with unresolved D. The V end was cut by 2 bases, the J end by 1 base, with 14 bases between. This CDR3 comprises 16 residues. The germline gives CDR1 MGHRA, CDR2 YSYEKL.

The chain links TRBV20-1 to TRBJ2-1, with 10 bases that match TRBD2. CDR3 length: 16 residues. Looked up from germline, CDR1 is DFQATT and CDR2 is SNEGSKA (reference sequence). J gave up 3 bases and V 4 bases, and 9 bases lay outside the gene matches. The CDR3 DNA reads TGCAGTGCTACGTGGCTAGCGGGAGAAAGCTACAATGAGCAGTTCTTC. Its translation: CSATWLAGESYNEQFF.

The CDR3 is CASRDLQGANNEQFF. The CDR3, as DNA: TGTGCCAGCAGAGACTTACAGGGGGCCAACAATGAGCAGTTCTTC. The rearrangement links TRBV11-1 to TRBJ2-1; 9 positions agree with TRBD1. Looked up from germline, CDR1 is SGHAT and CDR2 is FQDESV (reference sequence). The CDR3 is 15 residues long. The trim removed 6 bases at V and 5 bases at J, leaving 8 bases unmatched. Full variable domain (outside the CDR3, taken from reference TRBV11-1 and TRBJ2-1): EAEVAQSPRYKITEKSQAVAFWCDPISGHATLYWYRQILGQGPELLVQFQDESVVDDSQLPKDRFSAERLKGVDSTLKIQPAELGDSAMYLCASRDLQGANNEQFFGPGTRLTVL.

This sequence joins TRBV28 and TRBJ2-1; TRBD2 matches at 10 bases. The length of the CDR3 is 14 residues. V lost 3 bases and J lost 12; bases outside the gene matches: 8. In germline, CDR1 is MDHEN, CDR2 SYDVKM. CDR3 sequence reads: CASSFPGSGRAQFF. The CDR3 DNA follows: TGTGCCAGCAGTTTCCCAGGCAGCGGGAGGGCGCAGTTCTTC.